This T cell receptor (beta chain) was captured by sequencing in a study of T cell repertoires in cytomegalovirus infection. Study details: Carrying CMV and the relevant HLA type showed in public TCR beta signatures. Study results and caveats: Totalled public TCR beta family frequency picked out people who carried CMV plus the relevant HLA. CMV-specific TCR beta clonotypes restricted by HLA-C dominated the ex vivo response.

From the reads, TCRdb called clonotypes with MiXCR, one entry per CDR3 protein. The table records roughly 200,000 distinct CDR3 sequences, roughly 15% of them present only once. This clonotype was recorded a few times. The antigen is undetermined. The sample comprised CD8+ T cells from PBMCs. The origin of this receptor is a human donor in good health (CMV status not recorded). Some clones in this sample may be carry-over from other donors' samples.

The CDR3 DNA is TGTGCCAGCAGCGGCAGGGGGGGTCGGACTGAAGCTTTCTTT. It is translated as CASSGRGGRTEAFF. V gene TRBV7-2 combines with J gene TRBJ1-1; 7 nucleotides align to TRBD1. The CDR3 spans 14 residues. With V trimmed by 5 bases and J by 5 bases, 8 bases remained unmatched. The germline gives CDR1 SGHTA, CDR2 FQGNSA.